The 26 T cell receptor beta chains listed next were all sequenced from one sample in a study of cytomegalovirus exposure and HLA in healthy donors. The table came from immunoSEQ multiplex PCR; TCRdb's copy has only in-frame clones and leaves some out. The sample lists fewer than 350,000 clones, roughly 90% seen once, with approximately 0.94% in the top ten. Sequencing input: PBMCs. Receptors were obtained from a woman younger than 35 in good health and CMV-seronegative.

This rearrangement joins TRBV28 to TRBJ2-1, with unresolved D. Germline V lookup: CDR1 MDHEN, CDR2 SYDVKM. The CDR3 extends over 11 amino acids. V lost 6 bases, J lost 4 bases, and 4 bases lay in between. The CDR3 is CASSLYNEQFF. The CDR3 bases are TGTGCCAGCAGCCTGTACAATGAGCAGTTCTTC.

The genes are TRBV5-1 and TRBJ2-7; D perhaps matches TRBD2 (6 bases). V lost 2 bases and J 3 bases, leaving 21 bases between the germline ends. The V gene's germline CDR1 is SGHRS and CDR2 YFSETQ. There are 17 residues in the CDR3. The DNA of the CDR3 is TGCGCCAGCAGCTTTGTGGGGTCACTCGGGGGTATCTACGAGCAGTACTTC. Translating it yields CASSFVGSLGGIYEQYF.

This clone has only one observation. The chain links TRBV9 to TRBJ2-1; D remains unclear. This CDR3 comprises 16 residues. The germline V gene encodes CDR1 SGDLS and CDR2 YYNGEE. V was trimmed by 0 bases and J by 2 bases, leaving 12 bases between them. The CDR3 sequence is CASSVAVAETYNEQFF. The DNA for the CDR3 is TGTGCCAGCAGCGTAGCAGTTGCGGAGACCTACAATGAGCAGTTCTTC.

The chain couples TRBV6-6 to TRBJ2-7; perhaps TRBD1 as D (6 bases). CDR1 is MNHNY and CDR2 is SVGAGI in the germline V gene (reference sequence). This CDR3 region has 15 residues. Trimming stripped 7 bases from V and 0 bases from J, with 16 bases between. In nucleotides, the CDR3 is TGTGCCAGCACGCCGACAGGCCACCTCTCCTACGAGCAGTACTTC. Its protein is CASTPTGHLSYEQYF.

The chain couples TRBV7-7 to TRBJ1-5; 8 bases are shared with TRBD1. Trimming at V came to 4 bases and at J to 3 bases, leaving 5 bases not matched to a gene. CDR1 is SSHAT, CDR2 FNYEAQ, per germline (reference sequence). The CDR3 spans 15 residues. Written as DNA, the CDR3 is TGTGCCAGCAGCTGCAGGGGGCCCCACAATCAGCCCCAGCATTTT. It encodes CASSCRGPHNQPQHF.

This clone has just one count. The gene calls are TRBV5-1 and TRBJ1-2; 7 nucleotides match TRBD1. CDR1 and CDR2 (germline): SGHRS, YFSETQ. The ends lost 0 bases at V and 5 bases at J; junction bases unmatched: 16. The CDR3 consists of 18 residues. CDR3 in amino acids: CASSLGGQPKISQYGYTF. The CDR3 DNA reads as TGCGCCAGCAGCTTGGGGGGACAGCCGAAAATTTCCCAATATGGCTACACCTTC.

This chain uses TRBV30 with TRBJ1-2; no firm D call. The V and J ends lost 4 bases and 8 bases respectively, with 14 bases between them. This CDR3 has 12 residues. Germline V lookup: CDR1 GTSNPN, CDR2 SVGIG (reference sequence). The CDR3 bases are TGTGCCTGGATTGATAGGAGCTGGGGCTACACCTTC. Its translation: CAWIDRSWGYTF.

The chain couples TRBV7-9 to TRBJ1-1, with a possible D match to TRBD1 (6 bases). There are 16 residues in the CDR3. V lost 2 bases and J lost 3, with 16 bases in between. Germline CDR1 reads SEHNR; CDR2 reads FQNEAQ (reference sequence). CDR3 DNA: TGTGCCAGCAGCTTATCAGCGGCGGCAGGGGACACTGAAGCTTTCTTT. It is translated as CASSLSAAAGDTEAFF.

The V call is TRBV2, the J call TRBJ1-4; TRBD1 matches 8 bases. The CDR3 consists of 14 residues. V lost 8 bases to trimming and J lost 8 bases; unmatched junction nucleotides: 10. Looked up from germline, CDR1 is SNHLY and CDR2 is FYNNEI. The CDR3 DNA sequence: TGTGCCAGCCGAAAGGACAGGGCAGGCGAAAAACTGTTTTTT. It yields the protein CASRKDRAGEKLFF.

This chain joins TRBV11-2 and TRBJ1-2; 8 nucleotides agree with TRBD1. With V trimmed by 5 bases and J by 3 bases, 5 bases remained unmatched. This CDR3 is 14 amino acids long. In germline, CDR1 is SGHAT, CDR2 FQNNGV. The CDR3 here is CASSAGQGDYGYTF. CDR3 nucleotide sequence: TGTGCCAGCAGCGCCGGACAGGGAGACTATGGCTACACCTTC.

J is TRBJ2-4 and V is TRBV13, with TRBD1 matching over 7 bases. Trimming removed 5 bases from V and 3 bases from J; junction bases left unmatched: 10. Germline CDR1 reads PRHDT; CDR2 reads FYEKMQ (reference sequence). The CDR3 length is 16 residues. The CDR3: CASSQNRGVDKNIQYF. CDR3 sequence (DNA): TGTGCCAGCAGCCAAAACAGGGGAGTGGACAAAAACATTCAGTACTTC.

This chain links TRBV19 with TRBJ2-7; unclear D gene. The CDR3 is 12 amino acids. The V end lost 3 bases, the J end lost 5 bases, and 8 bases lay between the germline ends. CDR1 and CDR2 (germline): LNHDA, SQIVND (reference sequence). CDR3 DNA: TGTGCCAGTAGTATGTTTGAGGACGAGCAGTACTTC. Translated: CASSMFEDEQYF.

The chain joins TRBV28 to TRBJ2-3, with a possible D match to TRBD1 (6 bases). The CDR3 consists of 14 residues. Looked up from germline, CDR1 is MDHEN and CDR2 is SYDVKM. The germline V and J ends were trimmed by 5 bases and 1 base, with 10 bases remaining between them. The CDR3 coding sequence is TGTGCCAGCAGTCCGGCAGGGGGCACAGATACGCAGTATTTT. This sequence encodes CASSPAGGTDTQYF.

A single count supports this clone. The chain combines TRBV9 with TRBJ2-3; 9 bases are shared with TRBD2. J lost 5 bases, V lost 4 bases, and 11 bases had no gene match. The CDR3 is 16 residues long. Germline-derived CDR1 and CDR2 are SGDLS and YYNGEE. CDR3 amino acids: CASSSLAGSLLDTQYF. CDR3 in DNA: TGTGCCAGCAGCTCTCTAGCGGGATCCCTTCTAGATACGCAGTATTTT.

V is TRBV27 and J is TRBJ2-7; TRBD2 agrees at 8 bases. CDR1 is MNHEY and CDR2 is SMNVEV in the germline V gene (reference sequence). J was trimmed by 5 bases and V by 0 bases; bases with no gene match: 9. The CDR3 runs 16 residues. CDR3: CASSLSIGRAVNEQYF. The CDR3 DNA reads TGTGCCAGCAGTTTATCTATCGGGAGGGCCGTCAACGAGCAGTACTTC.

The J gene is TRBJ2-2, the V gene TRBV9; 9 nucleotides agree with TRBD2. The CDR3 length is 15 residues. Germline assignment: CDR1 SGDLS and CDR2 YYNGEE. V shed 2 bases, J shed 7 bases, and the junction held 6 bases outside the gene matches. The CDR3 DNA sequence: TGTGCCAGCAGCGTTTCCGGGACTAGCATCGGGGAGCTGTTTTTT. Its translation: CASSVSGTSIGELFF.

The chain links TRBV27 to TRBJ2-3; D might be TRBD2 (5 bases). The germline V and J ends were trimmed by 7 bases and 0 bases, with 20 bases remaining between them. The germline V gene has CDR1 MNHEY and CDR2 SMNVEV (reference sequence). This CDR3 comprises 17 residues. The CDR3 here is CASTQGGRVLSTDTQYF. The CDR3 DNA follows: TGTGCCAGCACCCAAGGTGGGCGGGTTCTTAGCACAGATACGCAGTATTTT.

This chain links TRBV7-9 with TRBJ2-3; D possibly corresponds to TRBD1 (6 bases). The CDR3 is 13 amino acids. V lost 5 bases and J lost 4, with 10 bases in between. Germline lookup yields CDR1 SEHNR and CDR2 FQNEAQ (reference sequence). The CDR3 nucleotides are TGTGCCAGCAGCCAGGACAGTGCAGATACGCAGTATTTT. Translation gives CASSQDSADTQYF.

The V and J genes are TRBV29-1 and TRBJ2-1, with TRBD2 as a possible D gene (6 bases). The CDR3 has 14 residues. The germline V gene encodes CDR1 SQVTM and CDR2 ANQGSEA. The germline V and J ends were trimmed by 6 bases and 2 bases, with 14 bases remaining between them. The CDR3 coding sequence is TGCAGCGTGCCGGGACTTCGAACCTACAATGAGCAGTTCTTC. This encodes CSVPGLRTYNEQFF.

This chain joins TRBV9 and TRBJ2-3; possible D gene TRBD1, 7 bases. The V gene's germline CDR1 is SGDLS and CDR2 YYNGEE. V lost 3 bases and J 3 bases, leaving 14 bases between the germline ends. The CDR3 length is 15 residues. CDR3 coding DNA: TGTGCCAGCAGCGGGCGGGGACAGAGGACAGATACGCAGTATTTT. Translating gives CASSGRGQRTDTQYF.

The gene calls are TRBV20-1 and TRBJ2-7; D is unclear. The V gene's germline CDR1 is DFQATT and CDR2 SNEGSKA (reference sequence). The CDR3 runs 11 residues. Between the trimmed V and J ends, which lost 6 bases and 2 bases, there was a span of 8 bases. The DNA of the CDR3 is TGCAGTGCCAGGTCGCCCTACGAGCAGTACTTC. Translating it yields CSARSPYEQYF.

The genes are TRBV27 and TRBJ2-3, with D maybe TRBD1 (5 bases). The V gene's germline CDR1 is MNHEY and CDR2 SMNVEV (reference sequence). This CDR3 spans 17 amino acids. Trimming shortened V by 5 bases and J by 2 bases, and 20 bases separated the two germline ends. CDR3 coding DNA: TGTGCCAGCAGTCCTGACAGCTTTCAGGCCCCCACAGATACGCAGTATTTT. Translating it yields CASSPDSFQAPTDTQYF.

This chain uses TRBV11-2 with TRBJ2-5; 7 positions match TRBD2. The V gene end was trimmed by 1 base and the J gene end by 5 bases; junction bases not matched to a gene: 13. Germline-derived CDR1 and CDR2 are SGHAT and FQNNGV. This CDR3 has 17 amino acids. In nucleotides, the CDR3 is TGTGCCAGCAGCTTAGGGTGGGGGGGTCGTTTTCGGGAGACCCAGTACTTC. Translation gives CASSLGWGGRFRETQYF.

The CDR3 region has the DNA TGTGCCAGTAGTTCCAACGTACAGGGTCATGGCTACACCTTC. It codes for CASSSNVQGHGYTF. The chain links TRBV19 to TRBJ1-2, with D possibly matching TRBD1 (6 bases). This CDR3 contains 14 residues. Germline V gene lookup returns CDR1 LNHDA and CDR2 SQIVND (reference sequence). Between the trimmed V and J ends, which lost 5 bases and 6 bases, there was a span of 16 bases.

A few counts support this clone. CDR3 loop: CAIRFQGGGYTF. The CDR3 coding sequence is TGTGCCATCAGATTCCAGGGGGGAGGCTACACCTTC. This sequence joins TRBV10-3 and TRBJ1-2; TRBD1 agrees at 7 bases. Germline loops: CDR1 ENHRY, CDR2 SYGVKD. After removal of 6 bases from V and 8 bases from J, the junction contained 6 bases not matched to a gene. The CDR3 spans 12 residues.

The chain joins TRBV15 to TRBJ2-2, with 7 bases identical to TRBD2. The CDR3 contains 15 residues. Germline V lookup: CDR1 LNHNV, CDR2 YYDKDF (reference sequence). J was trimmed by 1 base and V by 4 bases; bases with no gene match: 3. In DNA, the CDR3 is TGTGCCACCAGCATGGGGGAGGGGAACACCGGGGAGCTGTTTTTT. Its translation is CATSMGEGNTGELFF. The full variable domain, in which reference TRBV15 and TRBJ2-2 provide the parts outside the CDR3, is DAMVIQNPRYQVTQFGKPVTLSCSQTLNHNVMYWYQQKSSQAPKLLFHYYDKDFNNEADTPDNFQSRRPNTSFCFLDIRSPGLGDTAMYLCATSMGEGNTGELFFGEGSRLTVL.